This passage covers 25 T cell receptor beta chains from one sample sequenced in a study of cytomegalovirus exposure and HLA in healthy donors. Primers included in the PCR were 60 Vbeta and 13 Jbeta primers. Data came from immunoSEQ multiplex PCR; TCRdb stores just in-frame clones and leaves some out. The sample includes about 120,000 clones, about 79% seen only once; the top ten take around 4.4%. Sequenced material: PBMCs. All receptors come from a young man in good health and CMV-seropositive.

The chain links TRBV4-3 to TRBJ2-7, with TRBD2 as a possible D gene (7 bases). The V end lost 4 bases, the J end lost 0 bases, and 10 bases lay between the germline ends. The CDR3 length is 14 residues. Germline V gives CDR1 LGHNA, CDR2 YSLEER. In nucleotides, the CDR3 is TGCGCCAGCAGCCGCGGGGGCCGCTCCTACGAGCAGTACTTC. This gives the protein CASSRGGRSYEQYF.

In DNA, the CDR3 is TGTGCCAGCAGCCAAGGCAAGACTAGCGGGCGTCAAGAGACCCAGTACTTC. As protein: CASSQGKTSGRQETQYF. This sequence joins TRBV4-2 and TRBJ2-5; TRBD2 matches 10 bases. The length of the CDR3 is 17 residues. The V gene's germline CDR1 is LGHNA and CDR2 YNFKEQ. The J segment lost 2 bases and the V segment lost 1 base, leaving 7 bases of the junction unmatched.

This chain links TRBV5-6 with TRBJ2-7; a weak D match, TRBD1 (5 bases). V was clipped by 4 bases and J by 1 base, with 18 bases between them. Germline lookup yields CDR1 SGHDT and CDR2 YYEEEE. The CDR3 totals 16 residues. The CDR3 coding sequence is TGTGCCAGCAGCCCTAATACCTGGGGCCGATCCTACGAGCAGTACTTC. The encoded protein is CASSPNTWGRSYEQYF.

The V call is TRBV4-3, the J call TRBJ2-7; tentatively, D is TRBD2 (7 bases). Per germline, CDR1 LGHNA and CDR2 YSLEER. Deletions cut 4 bases from V and 4 bases from J, with 20 bases between. The CDR3 is 16 amino acids. The CDR3 spells CASSRGGQLEEYEQYF. DNA for the CDR3: TGCGCCAGCAGCCGGGGGGGCCAGTTGGAGGAGTACGAGCAGTACTTC.

The rearrangement links TRBV6-5 to TRBJ2-2; no clear D. The CDR3 length is 13 residues. V was trimmed by 2 bases and J by 3 bases, leaving 4 bases between them. CDR1 MNHEY and CDR2 SVGAGI come from the germline V gene. The CDR3 region is CASSYTDTGELFF. The CDR3 region has the DNA TGTGCCAGCAGTTACACGGACACCGGGGAGCTGTTTTTT.

The CDR3 DNA reads TGTGCCAGCAGCGCAGGGGGTGGCTACACCTTC. As protein: CASSAGGGYTF. V is TRBV9 and J is TRBJ1-2, with 7 bases fitting TRBD1. CDR1 and CDR2 (germline): SGDLS, YYNGEE. CDR3 length: 11 residues. The ends lost 3 bases at V and 7 bases at J; junction bases unmatched: 0.

This chain joins TRBV7-6 and TRBJ1-4; 7 bases fit TRBD1. This CDR3 is built from 14 residues. CDR1 and CDR2 (germline): SGHVS, FNYEAQ. V lost 2 bases and J lost 7; bases outside the gene matches: 4. CDR3 amino acids: CASSLIQGSEKLFF. CDR3 DNA: TGTGCCAGCAGCTTAATACAGGGGAGTGAAAAACTGTTTTTT.

The chain combines TRBV30 with TRBJ1-6; TRBD1 matches at 7 bases. The germline V gene has CDR1 GTSNPN and CDR2 SVGIG (reference sequence). This CDR3 spans 15 amino acids. V lost 5 bases to trimming and J lost 14 bases; unmatched junction nucleotides: 18. CDR3 sequence (DNA): TGTGCCTGGGGTACGGGGGGGACAGAACATACGGCCCTCCACTTT. As protein: CAWGTGGTEHTALHF.

This clone showed up just a few times. V is TRBV29-1 and J is TRBJ2-7; perhaps TRBD2 as D (5 bases). The CDR3 contains 13 residues. Trimming removed 7 bases at V and 6 bases at J, with 19 bases between. Germline V gives CDR1 SQVTM, CDR2 ANQGSEA. The CDR3 DNA follows: TGCAGCGCCATAGGTAGTCTAGCTCGCGAGCAGTACTTC. As protein: CSAIGSLAREQYF.

The chain uses TRBV27 and TRBJ1-2; no clear D. Germline lookup yields CDR1 MNHEY and CDR2 SMNVEV (reference sequence). The CDR3 loop spans 11 amino acids. The ends were cut back, 6 bases at V and 4 bases at J, with 6 bases in the middle. Written as DNA, the CDR3 is TGTGCCAGCAGCCCAGGCTATGGCTACACCTTC. Residues: CASSPGYGYTF.

J is TRBJ1-2 and V is TRBV28, with D maybe TRBD1 (6 bases). V gave up 6 bases and J gave up 3 bases, with 14 bases separating them. CDR3 length equals 14 residues. The germline V gene has CDR1 MDHEN and CDR2 SYDVKM. In nucleotides, the CDR3 is TGTGCCAGCAGGGACAGCTTGGGGGACTATGGCTACACCTTC. This encodes CASRDSLGDYGYTF.

The chain uses TRBV29-1 and TRBJ2-7; the match to TRBD1 covers 8 bases. Germline CDR1 SQVTM, CDR2 ANQGSEA. J lost 3 bases, V lost 7 bases, and 11 bases had no gene match. The CDR3 loop spans 14 amino acids. The CDR3 sequence: CSARRGDRGYEQYF. The CDR3, as DNA: TGCAGCGCACGAAGGGGTGACAGGGGCTACGAGCAGTACTTC.

This sequence joins TRBV4-1 and TRBJ2-2, with TRBD2 matching over 7 bases. This CDR3 spans 16 amino acids. V was clipped by 1 base and J by 1 base; unmatched bases: 3. Germline V gene sequence: CDR1 MGHRA, CDR2 YSYEKL. CDR3 residues: CASSQALAGNTGELFF. CDR3 bases: TGCGCCAGCAGCCAAGCGTTAGCGGGGAACACCGGGGAGCTGTTTTTT.

The chain couples TRBV7-3 to TRBJ1-1; D might be TRBD1 (6 bases). The germline CDR1 and CDR2 sequences are SGHTA and FQGTGA. The CDR3 extends over 15 amino acids. V dropped 0 bases and J dropped 6 bases, with 14 bases sitting between them. CDR3 nucleotides: TGTGCCAGCAGCTTAACGCCAGGGGATACGGCTGAAGCTTTCTTT. Protein sequence: CASSLTPGDTAEAFF.

The rearrangement joins TRBV7-2 to TRBJ2-7; 7 positions agree with TRBD1. This CDR3 is built from 13 residues. The germline CDR1 and CDR2 sequences are SGHTA and FQGNSA. The J segment lost 6 bases and the V segment lost 5 bases, leaving 7 bases of the junction unmatched. The CDR3 region has the DNA TGTGCCAGCAGCACTGGACAGGAGGCCGAGCAGTACTTC. It is translated as CASSTGQEAEQYF.

The chain uses TRBV12-5 and TRBJ2-7; TRBD1 agrees at 8 bases. Germline values: CDR1 LGHNT, CDR2 FRNRAP. V shed 6 bases and J 6 bases; nucleotides not matched to a gene: 7. The CDR3 consists of 13 residues. The CDR3 protein is CASGNRGVSEQYF. CDR3 DNA sequence: TGTGCTAGTGGGAACAGGGGGGTAAGCGAGCAGTACTTC.

The chain recombines TRBV20-1 with TRBJ1-1, with 8 bases fitting TRBD1. Germline trimming cut 7 bases from V and 10 bases from J; bases unmatched to any gene: 8. The CDR3 has 11 residues. Germline assignment: CDR1 DFQATT and CDR2 SNEGSKA (reference sequence). CDR3 amino acids: CSVSDRVGAFF. The CDR3 DNA follows: TGCAGTGTTTCGGACAGGGTAGGAGCTTTCTTT.

The chain couples TRBV30 to TRBJ2-7, with 9 bases matching TRBD1. The V gene's germline CDR1 is GTSNPN and CDR2 SVGIG (reference sequence). The V segment lost 5 bases and the J segment 11 bases; nucleotides outside the gene matches: 16. This CDR3 has 14 amino acids. The CDR3 DNA reads as TGTGCCTGGGAAGTCGGGGGACAGGGCGCCCGGGAGTACTTC. Translated, it gives CAWEVGGQGAREYF.

This clone was seen a single time. The CDR3 loop reads CASSQEFGSTDTQYF. The CDR3 bases are TGTGCCAGCAGCCAAGAATTCGGTAGCACAGATACGCAGTATTTT. V usage is TRBV4-2 and J usage is TRBJ2-3; D is uncertain. CDR1 is LGHNA, CDR2 YNFKEQ, per germline. The CDR3 runs to 15 residues. The ends were cut back, 0 bases at V and 0 bases at J, with 7 bases in the middle.

This clone has a single count. The V and J genes are TRBV4-2 and TRBJ2-1; TRBD2 agrees at 9 bases. The CDR3 is 17 residues long. Germline CDR1 LGHNA, CDR2 YNFKEQ. V shed 4 bases, J shed 4 bases, and the junction held 11 bases outside the gene matches. The CDR3 loop reads CASSPRGGGEGYNEQFF. CDR3 sequence (DNA): TGTGCCAGCAGCCCCCGGGGCGGGGGGGAAGGGTACAATGAGCAGTTCTTC.

CDR3 protein: CASIRGQLNEQYF. CDR3 DNA: TGTGCCAGTATCCGGGGACAGCTGAACGAGCAGTACTTC. This rearrangement joins TRBV19 to TRBJ2-7, with 7 bases aligning to TRBD1. This CDR3 is 13 amino acids long. Germline V lookup: CDR1 LNHDA, CDR2 SQIVND (reference sequence). V gave up 7 bases and J gave up 5 bases; unmatched junction bases: 8.

This clone was detected once. The DNA for the CDR3 is TGCGCCAGCAGCCCCTACGAGACTCCCGGGGAGCTGTTTTTT. This gives the protein CASSPYETPGELFF. The chain uses TRBV4-3 and TRBJ2-2, with D hard to call. Germline CDR1 and CDR2: LGHNA and YSLEER. The CDR3 extends over 14 amino acids. V was trimmed by 4 bases and J by 6 bases, leaving 12 bases between them.

This clone appeared a single time. The chain recombines TRBV23-1 with TRBJ1-2; D unclear. TRBV23-1 is sorted into the ORF group, with uncertain function. The CDR3 extends over 14 amino acids. The V end was cut by 0 bases, the J end by 8 bases, with 13 bases between. In DNA form, the CDR3 reads TGCGCCAGCAGTCAATCGGGGAGGGTTGAAGGCTACACCTTC. This encodes CASSQSGRVEGYTF.

The chain employs TRBV11-1 and TRBJ2-7; D call uncertain. CDR1 is SGHAT and CDR2 is FQDESV in the germline V gene (reference sequence). This CDR3 contains 14 residues. V was pared by 0 bases and J by 3 bases, with 9 bases between. The CDR3 coding sequence is TGTGCCAGCAGCTTAGCTGTCAATAGCTACGAGCAGTACTTC. The encoded protein is CASSLAVNSYEQYF.

The rearrangement links TRBV5-1 to TRBJ2-1; 12 bases align to TRBD2. Looked up from germline, CDR1 is SGHRS and CDR2 is YFSETQ. This CDR3 region has 17 residues. Germline trimming cut 0 bases from V and 3 bases from J; bases unmatched to any gene: 4. The CDR3 nucleotides are TGCGCCAGCAGCTTGGAGCCGGGACTAGCGGGCTACAATGAGCAGTTCTTC. Amino acid sequence: CASSLEPGLAGYNEQFF. The variable domain in full, completed from reference TRBV5-1 and TRBJ2-1, reads KAGVTQTPRYLIKTRGQQVTLSCSPISGHRSVSWYQQTPGQGLQFLFEYFSETQRNKGNFPGRFSGRQFSNSRSEMNVSTLELGDSALYLCASSLEPGLAGYNEQFFGPGTRLTVL.